Following are 20 T cell receptor beta chains from one sample sequenced in a study of persistence of HIV-infected CD4 T cells. Overlapping HIV-1 Gag 15-mer peptides at approximately 0.96 ug per peptide per mL were used. CD4+ T cells upregulating both CD40 ligand and CD69 were sorted as responding cells. Which antigens these TCRs recognize remains unknown. This was the immunoSEQ version 4 assay in survey mode. Measured with immunoSEQ multiplex PCR; TCRdb has only the in-frame clones, and not every one. The sample has tens of thousands of clones; around 72% are singletons. The sample in question was CD4+ T cells sorted from PBMCs after approximately 20-hour stimulation, obtained from a patient who received antiretroviral therapy. The receptors were sampled from an adult man with HIV who was CMV-seropositive.

The V gene is TRBV3-1 (or the pseudogene TRBV3-2), the J gene TRBJ2-2, with a possible D match to TRBD2 (6 bases). Looked up from germline, CDR1 is LGHDT and CDR2 is YNNKEL (reference sequence). The CDR3 covers 17 residues. Trimming cost V 0 bases and J 4 bases, with 15 bases left between them. The CDR3 nucleotides read TGTGCCAGCAGCCAAGATCGCGGGGCGCGAGGCACCGGGGAGCTGTTTTTT. Its translation is CASSQDRGARGTGELFF.

This clone was seen a few times. V and J are TRBV2 and TRBJ1-2; 8 nucleotides align to TRBD1. The J segment lost 8 bases and the V segment lost 6 bases, leaving 2 bases of the junction unmatched. This CDR3 is built from 11 residues. Germline loops: CDR1 SNHLY, CDR2 FYNNEI. CDR3 sequence (DNA): TGTGCCAGCAGGGACAGGGACGGCTACACCTTC. It translates to CASRDRDGYTF.

The rearrangement uses TRBV6-5 and TRBJ2-1; D remains ambiguous. This CDR3 contains 13 residues. V lost 5 bases to trimming and J lost 3 bases, with 8 bases between them. In germline, CDR1 is MNHEY, CDR2 SVGAGI. The CDR3 DNA is TGTGCCAGCAGTCGGGCAGTCTACAATGAGCAGTTCTTC. As protein: CASSRAVYNEQFF.

This chain joins TRBV19 and TRBJ1-5; D might be TRBD1 (6 bases). V was cut by 7 bases and J by 0 bases, with 10 bases left in between. Germline-derived CDR1 and CDR2 are LNHDA and SQIVND (reference sequence). The CDR3 is 14 amino acids. In nucleotides, the CDR3 is TGTGCCAGTATTCGGGGGCCTAGCAATCAGCCCCAGCATTTT. It specifies CASIRGPSNQPQHF.

J is TRBJ2-3 and V is TRBV9; 9 bases fit TRBD2. The CDR3 spans 15 residues. Germline V gene lookup returns CDR1 SGDLS and CDR2 YYNGEE. The V and J ends lost 4 bases and 9 bases, in that order; junction bases with no gene match: 12. CDR3 in amino acids: CASSPPGLASLTQYF. CDR3 coding DNA: TGTGCCAGCAGCCCACCGGGACTAGCCAGTCTCACGCAGTATTTT.

The chain recombines TRBV6-2 or TRBV6-3 with TRBJ2-2; no firm D call. This CDR3 has 14 amino acids. Germline V gene lookup returns CDR1 MNHEY and CDR2 SVGEGT. The V end lost 3 bases, the J end lost 5 bases, and 10 bases lay between the germline ends. CDR3 sequence (DNA): TGTGCCAGCAGTTATGGCGAGTTGACCGGGGAGCTGTTTTTT. Translating it yields CASSYGELTGELFF.

This chain uses TRBV3-1 (or the pseudogene TRBV3-2) with TRBJ2-7, with a possible D match to TRBD1 (6 bases). With 3 bases removed from V and 7 bases from J, the gap between germline ends came to 19 bases. CDR1 and CDR2 from the germline V gene are LGHDT and YNNKEL (reference sequence). The CDR3 is 15 residues long. The CDR3 here is CASSHLQGRKEEQYF. CDR3 coding DNA: TGTGCCAGCAGCCATCTTCAGGGGCGCAAAGAAGAGCAGTACTTC.

The J gene is TRBJ1-1, the V gene TRBV28, with 7 nucleotides matching TRBD1. CDR1 is MDHEN, CDR2 SYDVKM, per germline. Losses at the gene ends were 2 bases for V and 2 bases for J; bases not matched to a gene: 5. The CDR3 totals 15 residues. CDR3 residues: CASSLPTGANTEAFF. CDR3 DNA: TGTGCCAGCAGTTTACCCACAGGGGCTAACACTGAAGCTTTCTTT.

The chain is built from TRBV2 and TRBJ1-6, with a tentative D call TRBD1 (6 bases). In germline, CDR1 is SNHLY, CDR2 FYNNEI. Trimming cost V 5 bases and J 7 bases, with 12 bases left between them. The CDR3 contains 14 residues. CDR3 sequence (DNA): TGTGCCAGCAGTAAGGACAGCCCGAATTCACCCCTCCACTTT. This translates into CASSKDSPNSPLHF.

The chain is built from TRBV7-3 and TRBJ2-6; D may correspond to TRBD1 or TRBD2 (7 bases each). The CDR3 sequence is 19 residues long. Trimming cost V 1 base and J 1 base, with 17 bases left between them. Germline CDR1 SGHTA, CDR2 FQGTGA. DNA for the CDR3: TGTGCCAGCAGCTTAAGGGCAGGGGGGGCCCCATCTGGGGCCAACGTCCTGACTTTC. As protein: CASSLRAGGAPSGANVLTF.

This clone was seen just once. The gene calls are TRBV3-1 (or the pseudogene TRBV3-2) and TRBJ1-1, with D unclear. Germline V CDR1 and CDR2: LGHDT, YNNKEL (reference sequence). This CDR3 spans 13 amino acids. V was trimmed by 7 bases and J by 4 bases, leaving 13 bases between them. CDR3 amino acids: CASTDSGVTEAFF. The CDR3 DNA reads TGTGCCAGCACCGACTCTGGGGTCACTGAAGCTTTCTTT.

The rearrangement uses TRBV27 and TRBJ2-7; D not certain. CDR1 is MNHEY and CDR2 is SMNVEV in the germline V gene (reference sequence). CDR3 length: 14 amino acids. The V and J ends lost 3 bases and 2 bases respectively, with 11 bases between them. The CDR3 nucleotides are TGTGCCAGCAGTTTTTCTCGCGGTGCCTACGAGCAGTACTTC. Translation: CASSFSRGAYEQYF.

V usage is TRBV18 and J usage is TRBJ1-5; 7 nucleotides match TRBD1. J lost 2 bases, V lost 3 bases, and 7 bases had no gene match. Germline CDR1 reads KGHSH; CDR2 reads LQKENI. The CDR3 runs to 16 residues. The CDR3 reads CASSPSTGRGNQPQHF. Here the CDR3 DNA reads TGTGCCAGCTCACCGTCGACAGGGAGGGGCAATCAGCCCCAGCATTTT.

Here the CDR3 DNA reads TGTGCCATCAGTGAACGGGGAACGAACACTGAAGCTTTCTTT. This gives the protein CAISERGTNTEAFF. This sequence joins TRBV10-3 and TRBJ1-1, with no clear D. Deletions cut 3 bases from V and 1 base from J, with 9 bases between. This CDR3 spans 14 amino acids. Per the germline V gene, CDR1 is ENHRY and CDR2 is SYGVKD.

This rearrangement joins TRBV7-6 to TRBJ2-1; tentatively, D is TRBD2 (5 bases). Deletions cut 4 bases from V and 10 bases from J, with 14 bases between. The length of the CDR3 is 13 residues. Per the germline V gene, CDR1 is SGHVS and CDR2 is FNYEAQ. CDR3 in DNA: TGTGCCAGCAGCTCAACCCTGTCGGGGGAGCAGTTCTTC. Amino acid sequence: CASSSTLSGEQFF.

The gene calls are TRBV27 and TRBJ2-7, with 10 bases aligning to TRBD2. CDR1 and CDR2 from the germline V gene are MNHEY and SMNVEV (reference sequence). CDR3 length: 16 residues. J was trimmed by 6 bases and V by 6 bases; bases with no gene match: 14. The chain's CDR3 is CASSPRGTSGAGEQYF. Written as DNA, the CDR3 is TGTGCCAGCAGCCCTAGAGGTACTAGCGGGGCAGGCGAGCAGTACTTC.

The chain combines TRBV28 with TRBJ1-1; 12 positions agree with TRBD1. The V and J ends lost 4 bases and 0 bases, in that order; junction bases with no gene match: 9. CDR1 is MDHEN and CDR2 is SYDVKM in the germline V gene. This CDR3 has 18 amino acids. DNA for the CDR3: TGTGCCAGCAGTTCGGGACAGGGGGCAGACTTCATGAACACTGAAGCTTTCTTT. It encodes CASSSGQGADFMNTEAFF. The full variable domain, its missing parts supplied by reference TRBV28 and TRBJ1-1, is DVKVTQSSRYLVKRTGEKVFLECVQDMDHENMFWYRQDPGLGLRLIYFSYDVKMKEKGDIPEGYSVSREKKERFSLILESASTNQTSMYLCASSSGQGADFMNTEAFFGQGTRLTVV.

This chain connects TRBV6-5 to TRBJ1-2; D is perhaps TRBD1 (5 bases). Germline V gives CDR1 MNHEY, CDR2 SVGAGI. V shed 6 bases and J shed 4 bases, with 18 bases lying between them. CDR3 size: 15 residues. CDR3 in amino acids: CASSRGQGPTYGYTF. The CDR3 DNA reads as TGTGCCAGCAGCAGAGGGCAGGGCCCTACCTATGGCTACACCTTC.

By its share, this clone is medium-sized. The DNA for the CDR3 is TGTGCCTGGAGCTCCCAGCAAAGTGAAGCTTTCTTT. Protein sequence: CAWSSQQSEAFF. The chain joins TRBV30 to TRBJ1-1; D gene uncertain. The germline CDR1 and CDR2 sequences are GTSNPN and SVGIG (reference sequence). The length of the CDR3 is 12 residues. V lost 3 bases and J lost 7, with 12 bases in between.

This clone was seen once. The chain employs TRBV5-1 and TRBJ1-1; weak D call: TRBD1 (5 bases). The germline CDR1 and CDR2 sequences are SGHRS and YFSETQ. CDR3 length: 15 residues. V was cut by 4 bases and J by 1 base, with 14 bases left in between. In DNA, the CDR3 is TGCGCCAGCAGCCGACAGTCGTCGCCGAACACTGAAGCTTTCTTT. Its protein product is CASSRQSSPNTEAFF.